This TCR beta chain stems from a study of blood T cell repertoires in COVID-19. Study-level information: Specimens from acute and convalescent COVID-19 originated in the United States, Italy and Spain.

The authors' processing: The authors estimated nucleated cell counts from reference gene primer amplification. Clones were sequenced by immunoSEQ multiplex PCR, and TCRdb holds only the in-frame ones, with some missing. The DNA was the basis for D and trimming; V, J and clone size are from that table. This table has approximately 100,000 clones, just over 85% appearing once. Adults between about 18 and 89 years of age took part from fewer than 30 US areas. CDR1 is SGHTA and CDR2 is FQGTGA in the germline V gene. The CDR3 covers 17 residues. After removal of 1 base from V and 0 bases from J, the junction contained 8 bases not matched to a gene.

The chain combines TRBV7-3 with TRBJ1-2, with 7 bases matching TRBD1. The receptor's source is a woman aged 45 to 65 who had recovered from COVID-19. Sequencing used PBMCs or T cells enriched from blood (not recorded which). CDR3 protein: CASSLMTGTLANYGYTF. The CDR3 nucleotides read TGTGCCAGCAGCTTAATGACAGGGACGTTAGCTAACTATGGCTACACCTTC.